Listed below are T cell receptor beta chains from one sample, sequenced in a study of early T cells in non-severe SARS-CoV-2 infection. TCRdb re-called the 5' RACE reads with MiXCR, one entry per CDR3 protein. The data contain roughly 92,000 distinct CDR3 sequences, 10% to 15% of them singletons. The specimen comprised whole blood, sampled at baseline. The origin of the receptors is an adult who was a healthcare worker with PCR-confirmed SARS-CoV-2 infection or an uninfected control (not recorded which). Each CDR3 is given with its conserved first and last residue. Fields, in order: CDR3 DNA, CDR3 protein, clone size, D gene, J gene, V gene. A D gene is named only where the DNA matches it firmly. The size of a clone is reported for some rows only, either as once, few or many, or as a class for expanded clones.

CDR3nt: TGCGCCAGCAGCTTGGACAGACCCGACTACAATGAGCAGTTCTTC; CDR3aa: CASSLDRPDYNEQFF; abundance: NA; d_gene: NA; j_gene: TRBJ2-1; v_gene: TRBV5-1
CDR3nt: TGTGCCAGCAGCTTAGGAGAAGCGGCCTCAAATGAGCAGTTCTTC; CDR3aa: CASSLGEAASNEQFF; abundance: NA; d_gene: NA; j_gene: TRBJ2-1; v_gene: TRBV11-2
CDR3nt: TGCAGTGCTATCAAGGCAAACACTGAAGCTTTCTTT; CDR3aa: CSAIKANTEAFF; abundance: NA; d_gene: NA; j_gene: TRBJ1-1; v_gene: TRBV20-1
CDR3nt: TGCGCCAGCAGCTTGGGAGGCAGGGGGGCCCACAATGAGCAGTTCTTC; CDR3aa: CASSLGGRGAHNEQFF; abundance: few; d_gene: NA; j_gene: TRBJ2-1; v_gene: TRBV5-1
CDR3nt: TGTGCCAGCATCCGGGGGGAGACCCAGTACTTC; CDR3aa: CASIRGETQYF; abundance: many; d_gene: NA; j_gene: TRBJ2-5; v_gene: TRBV28
CDR3nt: TGTGCCAGCAGCTCAGGGGCGGGAGGAGCTTTCTTT; CDR3aa: CASSSGAGGAFF; abundance: NA; d_gene: NA; j_gene: TRBJ1-1; v_gene: TRBV6-5
CDR3nt: TGTGCCAGCTGGGAGGGACAGGGAGGGTGGGCACGCACAGATACGCAGTATTTT; CDR3aa: CASWEGQGGWARTDTQYF; abundance: NA; d_gene: TRBD1; j_gene: TRBJ2-3; v_gene: TRBV12-3/TRBV12-4
CDR3nt: TGCGCCAGTACCGACAGGGGTGATGCTGAAGCTTTCTTT; CDR3aa: CASTDRGDAEAFF; abundance: many; d_gene: TRBD1; j_gene: TRBJ1-1; v_gene: TRBV10-2
CDR3nt: TGTGTCACCTATATTGAGGCGCCCAACTATGGCTACACCTTC; CDR3aa: CVTYIEAPNYGYTF; abundance: NA; d_gene: NA; j_gene: TRBJ1-2; v_gene: TRBV6-1
CDR3nt: TGTGCCAGCAGTTCCCTCGGCCCCTCGGGGTCTTCCCTCCACTTT; CDR3aa: CASSSLGPSGSSLHF; abundance: few; d_gene: NA; j_gene: TRBJ1-6; v_gene: TRBV28
CDR3nt: TGTGCCAGCAGCTTCTCCCTACCGGAGGGTAATTCACCCCTCCACTTT; CDR3aa: CASSFSLPEGNSPLHF; abundance: NA; d_gene: NA; j_gene: TRBJ1-6; v_gene: TRBV7-8
CDR3nt: TGTGCCATCAGCTCACGGGGGGCGGTAGATACGCAGTATTTT; CDR3aa: CAISSRGAVDTQYF; abundance: NA; d_gene: NA; j_gene: TRBJ2-3; v_gene: TRBV10-3
CDR3nt: TGTGCCAGTAGCTCCCTCGAGGGTCACAATGAGCAGTTCTTC; CDR3aa: CASSSLEGHNEQFF; abundance: few; d_gene: NA; j_gene: TRBJ2-1; v_gene: TRBV19
CDR3nt: TGCAGTGCTAGTGCGTCCCTAGTAGTGTCCTACGAGCAGTACTTC; CDR3aa: CSASASLVVSYEQYF; abundance: few; d_gene: NA; j_gene: TRBJ2-7; v_gene: TRBV20-1
CDR3nt: TGTGCCAGCAGTTTTCAGGGGGCCTACGAGCAGTACTTC; CDR3aa: CASSFQGAYEQYF; abundance: NA; d_gene: TRBD1; j_gene: TRBJ2-7; v_gene: TRBV27
CDR3nt: TGCGCCAGCAGCTTGGGGGGGATCTCCTACAATGAGCAGTTCTTC; CDR3aa: CASSLGGISYNEQFF; abundance: NA; d_gene: NA; j_gene: TRBJ2-1; v_gene: TRBV5-1
CDR3nt: TGTGCCAGCACCGACGACACTATGAACACTGAAGCTTTCTTT; CDR3aa: CASTDDTMNTEAFF; abundance: few; d_gene: NA; j_gene: TRBJ1-1; v_gene: TRBV6-6
CDR3nt: TGCAGTGCCACACGGGACACCCGACGAGAAAAACTGTTTTTT; CDR3aa: CSATRDTRREKLFF; abundance: few; d_gene: NA; j_gene: TRBJ1-4; v_gene: TRBV20-1
CDR3nt: TGTGCCAGCTCACCAGATCGGGCGGAGCAGTTCTTC; CDR3aa: CASSPDRAEQFF; abundance: NA; d_gene: NA; j_gene: TRBJ2-1; v_gene: TRBV18
CDR3nt: TGCAGCGTTGCTTTTAGGGGTGGGGGTGACGAGCAGTACTTC; CDR3aa: CSVAFRGGGDEQYF; abundance: NA; d_gene: NA; j_gene: TRBJ2-7; v_gene: TRBV29-1
CDR3nt: TGTGCCAGTAGTATAGACGGCAGGGGGCGAAACATTCAGTACTTC; CDR3aa: CASSIDGRGRNIQYF; abundance: few; d_gene: TRBD1; j_gene: TRBJ2-4; v_gene: TRBV19
CDR3nt: TGCGCCAGCAGCTCGACAGGGGGCGATTATGGCTACACCTTC; CDR3aa: CASSSTGGDYGYTF; abundance: many; d_gene: TRBD1; j_gene: TRBJ1-2; v_gene: TRBV5-1
CDR3nt: TGCGCCAGCAGCCCCGAAGACACTTGGGGGGAAAAACTGTTTTTT; CDR3aa: CASSPEDTWGEKLFF; abundance: NA; d_gene: NA; j_gene: TRBJ1-4; v_gene: TRBV4-1
CDR3nt: TGTGCCAGCAGTGGAGGACTAGTAGGCGGTGAGCAGTTCTTC; CDR3aa: CASSGGLVGGEQFF; abundance: NA; d_gene: TRBD2; j_gene: TRBJ2-1; v_gene: TRBV6-2/TRBV6-3
CDR3nt: TGTGCCACCAGTGATTCCCGGACAGGGGCGAACACTGAAGCTTTCTTT; CDR3aa: CATSDSRTGANTEAFF; abundance: many; d_gene: TRBD1; j_gene: TRBJ1-1; v_gene: TRBV24-1
CDR3nt: TGTGCCAGCAGTGTACGGGAGCAGTTCTTC; CDR3aa: CASSVREQFF; abundance: many; d_gene: NA; j_gene: TRBJ2-1; v_gene: TRBV2
CDR3nt: TGTGCCAGTAGTCCCCTACTAGCGGGAGTGGAAGATGAGCAGTTCTTC; CDR3aa: CASSPLLAGVEDEQFF; abundance: NA; d_gene: TRBD2; j_gene: TRBJ2-1; v_gene: TRBV19
CDR3nt: TGTGCCTGGAGTGTACAGGAGCACGAGCAGTACTTC; CDR3aa: CAWSVQEHEQYF; abundance: few; d_gene: NA; j_gene: TRBJ2-7; v_gene: TRBV30
CDR3nt: TGTGCCAGCGGGACAGGGCAGTTTACGAACACCGGGGAGCTGTTTTTT; CDR3aa: CASGTGQFTNTGELFF; abundance: once; d_gene: TRBD1; j_gene: TRBJ2-2; v_gene: TRBV5-6
CDR3nt: TGTGCCAGCAGCCTCTTACAGGGAACTATTTACGAGCAGTACTTC; CDR3aa: CASSLLQGTIYEQYF; abundance: NA; d_gene: NA; j_gene: TRBJ2-7; v_gene: TRBV7-8
CDR3nt: TGTGCCAGCGGGACCCGGAATAATTCACCCCTCCACTTT; CDR3aa: CASGTRNNSPLHF; abundance: NA; d_gene: NA; j_gene: TRBJ1-6; v_gene: TRBV2
CDR3nt: TGTGCCAGCAGCCCCTTAGCGGGGGGTAACAATGAGCAGTTCTTC; CDR3aa: CASSPLAGGNNEQFF; abundance: NA; d_gene: TRBD2; j_gene: TRBJ2-1; v_gene: TRBV11-3
CDR3nt: TGTGCCAGCAGCTTAGGTTATAGAGGATCTGAAGCTTTCTTT; CDR3aa: CASSLGYRGSEAFF; abundance: many; d_gene: NA; j_gene: TRBJ1-1; v_gene: TRBV11-2
CDR3nt: TGTGCCTGGACCGGGACGGACACTGAAGCTTTCTTT; CDR3aa: CAWTGTDTEAFF; abundance: few; d_gene: NA; j_gene: TRBJ1-1; v_gene: TRBV30
CDR3nt: TGTGCCAGCAGTTTGAGGGGGGAGAGCAAAAACATTCAGTACTTC; CDR3aa: CASSLRGESKNIQYF; abundance: many; d_gene: NA; j_gene: TRBJ2-4; v_gene: TRBV28
CDR3nt: TGTGCCAGCCGGTTACACCTGAATGAGCAGTTCTTC; CDR3aa: CASRLHLNEQFF; abundance: few; d_gene: NA; j_gene: TRBJ2-1; v_gene: TRBV12-3/TRBV12-4
CDR3nt: TGTGCCAGCAGTCCAGCGGGACTAATCACAGATACGCAGTATTTT; CDR3aa: CASSPAGLITDTQYF; abundance: NA; d_gene: TRBD2; j_gene: TRBJ2-3; v_gene: TRBV14
CDR3nt: TGTGCCATCAGTGAAAGAGAAAACACTGAAGCTTTCTTT; CDR3aa: CAISERENTEAFF; abundance: few; d_gene: NA; j_gene: TRBJ1-1; v_gene: TRBV10-3
CDR3nt: TGTGCCAGCAGCTCACTAGCGGGGAACACCGGGGAGCTGTTTTTT; CDR3aa: CASSSLAGNTGELFF; abundance: few; d_gene: TRBD2; j_gene: TRBJ2-2; v_gene: TRBV7-3
CDR3nt: TGTGCCAGCAGCTTACTAGGGGAGTACACCGGGGAGCTGTTTTTT; CDR3aa: CASSLLGEYTGELFF; abundance: many; d_gene: NA; j_gene: TRBJ2-2; v_gene: TRBV7-6
CDR3nt: TGTGCCAGCAGTTCCCTCTTCAGGGGGACCTACGAGCAGTACTTC; CDR3aa: CASSSLFRGTYEQYF; abundance: NA; d_gene: TRBD1; j_gene: TRBJ2-7; v_gene: TRBV28
CDR3nt: TGTGCCAGCAGCTTAGGACAGGGATCCGGTTCACCCCTCCACTTT; CDR3aa: CASSLGQGSGSPLHF; abundance: NA; d_gene: TRBD1; j_gene: TRBJ1-6; v_gene: TRBV7-9
CDR3nt: TGTGCCAGCAGCGTAGTAGGAACCTCTTTCGACGAGCAGTACTTC; CDR3aa: CASSVVGTSFDEQYF; abundance: NA; d_gene: NA; j_gene: TRBJ2-7; v_gene: TRBV9
CDR3nt: TGTGCCTGGAGTCGACAGACCGACACTGAAGCTTTCTTT; CDR3aa: CAWSRQTDTEAFF; abundance: NA; d_gene: NA; j_gene: TRBJ1-1; v_gene: TRBV30
CDR3nt: TGTGCCAGTAGTATGGCGAGGGGCTGGAGCTCCTACAATGAGCAGTTCTTC; CDR3aa: CASSMARGWSSYNEQFF; abundance: NA; d_gene: NA; j_gene: TRBJ2-1; v_gene: TRBV19
CDR3nt: TGCAGTGCTAGGAGGGCTGGGACAGGGGGTTCCTACAATGAGCAGTTCTTC; CDR3aa: CSARRAGTGGSYNEQFF; abundance: many; d_gene: TRBD1; j_gene: TRBJ2-1; v_gene: TRBV20-1
CDR3nt: TGTGCCAGCAGTTTTCCGCCTAGCTACGAGCAGTACTTC; CDR3aa: CASSFPPSYEQYF; abundance: NA; d_gene: NA; j_gene: TRBJ2-7; v_gene: TRBV6-2/TRBV6-3
CDR3nt: TGTGCCAGCAGCCCCCTGGGGGGCAGCTCTGAAAACACCATATATTTT; CDR3aa: CASSPLGGSSENTIYF; abundance: many; d_gene: NA; j_gene: TRBJ1-3; v_gene: TRBV7-6